One sample yielded the 10 T cell receptor beta chains listed below, sequenced in a study of cytomegalovirus exposure and HLA in healthy donors. The PCR had 60 Vbeta and 13 Jbeta primers. The protocol was immunoSEQ multiplex PCR, while the TCRdb copy is restricted to in-frame clones and leaves out a portion. Of about 130,000 clones listed, roughly 79% are singletons. Sequences were obtained from PBMCs. Source of these receptors: a male donor in good health and CMV-seronegative.

The V call is TRBV30, the J call TRBJ2-7, with 9 bases aligning to TRBD1. Trimming cost V 7 bases and J 6 bases; bases outside gene matches: 13. Germline assignment: CDR1 GTSNPN and CDR2 SVGIG (reference sequence). This CDR3 is built from 14 residues. DNA of the CDR3: TGTGCCTCAACCAAACAGGGGGCGCGGGGCGAGCAGTACTTC. Residues: CASTKQGARGEQYF.

The rearrangement links TRBV6-6 to TRBJ2-1; D uncertain. The CDR3 loop spans 12 amino acids. V lost 6 bases to trimming and J lost 7 bases, with 10 bases between them. CDR1 and CDR2 from the germline V gene are MNHNY and SVGAGI (reference sequence). The CDR3 DNA sequence: TGTGCCAGCAGGATGTTGAGGAATGAGCAGTTCTTC. It translates to CASRMLRNEQFF.

V usage is TRBV5-6 and J usage is TRBJ2-2; TRBD2 aligns across 7 bases. Per germline, CDR1 SGHDT and CDR2 YYEEEE. The V gene end was trimmed by 3 bases and the J gene end by 4 bases; junction bases not matched to a gene: 9. The CDR3 totals 16 residues. CDR3 region: CASSSFSGRGTGELFF. In DNA form, the CDR3 reads TGTGCCAGCAGCTCCTTTAGCGGGCGGGGCACCGGGGAGCTGTTTTTT.

CDR3 bases: TGTGCCAGCAGCGTAGACAGGGGCTACGAGCAGTACTTC. The encoded protein is CASSVDRGYEQYF. The chain uses TRBV9 and TRBJ2-7, with 7 bases identical to TRBD1. The germline V gene encodes CDR1 SGDLS and CDR2 YYNGEE. The ends lost 0 bases at V and 3 bases at J; junction bases unmatched: 0. There are 13 residues in the CDR3.

This clone was found a few times. The J gene is TRBJ1-4, the V gene TRBV19; D possibly corresponds to TRBD1 (5 bases). The germline V gene has CDR1 LNHDA and CDR2 SQIVND (reference sequence). The CDR3 covers 17 residues. Trimming took off 4 bases at V and 6 bases at J, with 21 bases between the two ends. The CDR3 sequence: CASSRKRPGPGDEKLFF. The CDR3, as DNA: TGTGCCAGTAGTAGGAAGCGTCCGGGACCGGGAGATGAAAAACTGTTTTTT.

The rearrangement links TRBV9 to TRBJ2-1, with D possibly TRBD2 on 6 matching bases. In germline, CDR1 is SGDLS, CDR2 YYNGEE. CDR3 length equals 14 residues. Trimming stripped 4 bases from V and 7 bases from J, with 15 bases between. The CDR3 reads CASSSGPGGNEQFF. DNA for the CDR3: TGTGCCAGCAGCTCAGGACCTGGAGGGAATGAGCAGTTCTTC.

This clone has a handful of counts. V and J are TRBV5-1 and TRBJ2-3, with 10 bases identical to TRBD1. The CDR3 length is 15 residues. The germline gives CDR1 SGHRS, CDR2 YFSETQ. Trimming at V came to 2 bases and at J to 4 bases, leaving 4 bases not matched to a gene. The DNA of the CDR3 is TGCGCCAGCAGCTTAGGGACAGGGGCGGCAGATACGCAGTATTTT. It is translated as CASSLGTGAADTQYF.

CDR3 nucleotides: TGTGCCAGCAGTTACTCGACGGCGGGGGGCATCGGTGAGCAGTTCTTC. This sequence encodes CASSYSTAGGIGEQFF. This chain uses TRBV6-5 with TRBJ2-1; 8 bases fit TRBD2. This CDR3 spans 16 amino acids. V shed 0 bases and J 9 bases; nucleotides not matched to a gene: 10. Germline V CDR1 and CDR2: MNHEY, SVGAGI.

The chain joins TRBV18 to TRBJ1-6; 8 bases align to TRBD1. Germline V gene lookup returns CDR1 KGHSH and CDR2 LQKENI. The CDR3 runs to 18 residues. V lost 3 bases, J lost 10 bases, and 17 bases stayed unmatched. In DNA form, the CDR3 reads TGTGCCAGCTCACCCCTAGCCCGGACAGGGAGGGATGGATCACCCCTCCACTTT. It specifies CASSPLARTGRDGSPLHF.

The V call is TRBV5-1, the J call TRBJ1-4, with TRBD1 identical over 11 bases. CDR3 length equals 14 residues. Per germline, CDR1 SGHRS and CDR2 YFSETQ. The junction had 4 bases not matched to a gene; V was cut back by 4 bases and J by 8 bases. The CDR3 loop reads CASSVGTGGEKLFF. In nucleotides, the CDR3 is TGCGCCAGCAGCGTAGGGACAGGGGGGGAAAAACTGTTTTTT.